The present entry profiles one T cell receptor beta chain with its context. Its target is not known. Primers used in a second PCR of about 7 to 11 cycles were a sample-barcoded 5' primer and a J-beta primer mix. MiXCR, run by TCRdb on the 5' RACE reads, gives a single entry per CDR3 protein. The sample comprises about 1,400,000 distinct CDR3 sequences, approximately 42% of which are singletons, and approximately 7.9% rests with the top ten. The CDR3 contains 15 residues. The V segment lost 5 bases and the J segment 5 bases; nucleotides outside the gene matches: 8. Per the germline V gene, CDR1 is MGHRA and CDR2 is YSYEKL. The data belong to a study of blood T cells in healthy people across ages. Findings of the study overall: The study lacked donor CMV status, which possibly confounded expanded clonotype changes.

V usage is TRBV4-1 and J usage is TRBJ2-1, with 8 bases aligning to TRBD2. The receptor was isolated from a young woman in good health. Sequencing input: blood. CDR3 sequence: CASSDGTLADNEQFF. CDR3 in DNA: TGCGCCAGCAGCGACGGGACACTAGCGGACAATGAGCAGTTCTTC.